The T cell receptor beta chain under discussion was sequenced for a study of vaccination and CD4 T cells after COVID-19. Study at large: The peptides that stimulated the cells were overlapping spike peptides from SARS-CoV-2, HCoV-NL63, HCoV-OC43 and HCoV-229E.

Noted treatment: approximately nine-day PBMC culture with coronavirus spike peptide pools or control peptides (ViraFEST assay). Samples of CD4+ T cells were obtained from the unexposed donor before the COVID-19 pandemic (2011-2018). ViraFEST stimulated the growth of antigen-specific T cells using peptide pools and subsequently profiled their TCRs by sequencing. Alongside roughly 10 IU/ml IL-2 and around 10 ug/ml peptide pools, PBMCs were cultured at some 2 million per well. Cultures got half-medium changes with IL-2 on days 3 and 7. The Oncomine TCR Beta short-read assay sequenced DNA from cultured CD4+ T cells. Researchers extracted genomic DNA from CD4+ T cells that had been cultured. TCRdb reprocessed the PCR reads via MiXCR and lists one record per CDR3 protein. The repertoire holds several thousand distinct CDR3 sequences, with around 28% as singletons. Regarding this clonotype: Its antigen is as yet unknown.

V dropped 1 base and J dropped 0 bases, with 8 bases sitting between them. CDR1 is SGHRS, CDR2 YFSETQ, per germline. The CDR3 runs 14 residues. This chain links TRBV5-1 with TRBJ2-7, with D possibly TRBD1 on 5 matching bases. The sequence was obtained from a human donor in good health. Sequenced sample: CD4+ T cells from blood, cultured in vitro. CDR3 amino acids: CASSLRQSSYEQYF. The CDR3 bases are TGCGCCAGCAGCTTGCGACAGAGCTCCTACGAGCAGTACTTC.